This T cell receptor beta chain comes out of a study of graft-versus-host responses after intestinal transplantation. Turning to the study itself: Recipients received multivisceral, liver-intestinal, or isolated intestinal transplants.

Unmatched junction bases numbered 3, after V lost 1 base and J lost 4 bases. Germline V CDR1 and CDR2: SGHVS, FNYEAQ. This CDR3 is 15 amino acids long. TCRdb's copy holds only in-frame clones and misses some; the assay was immunoSEQ multiplex PCR. Among fewer than 110,000 clones listed, around 90% were seen once. Of note for this clone: Its target is unknown.

This clonotype was obtained from a human donor who was the organ donor for an intestinal transplant. This chain uses TRBV7-6 with TRBJ1-2, with 10 bases matching TRBD1. The sequencing used unstimulated CD4+ T cells sorted from spleen or lymph node cells, collected before transplant. The CDR3 loop reads CASSLGQGAGYGYTF. The CDR3 nucleotides are TGTGCCAGCAGCTTAGGACAGGGGGCTGGCTATGGCTACACCTTC.